These 14 T cell receptor beta chains were sequenced from one sample in a study of blood T cell repertoires in COVID-19. This table comes from immunoSEQ multiplex PCR, and its TCRdb copy is limited to in-frame clones, with some not included. The sample has under 200,000 clones, over 75% seen once. Sequenced: peripheral blood. All receptors come from a man between 50 and 59 years old with acute or convalescent COVID-19.

J is TRBJ2-7 and V is TRBV27, with 7 nucleotides matching TRBD1. Trimming cost V 1 base and J 2 bases; bases outside gene matches: 5. CDR1 and CDR2 from the germline V gene are MNHEY and SMNVEV (reference sequence). The CDR3 has 15 amino acids. CDR3 protein: CASSLYGDSTYEQYF. The CDR3 coding sequence is TGTGCCAGCAGTTTATACGGGGACAGCACCTACGAGCAGTACTTC.

The chain is built from TRBV28 and TRBJ1-2; D might be TRBD1 (6 bases). V was trimmed by 5 bases and J by 5 bases, leaving 18 bases between them. CDR1 is MDHEN and CDR2 is SYDVKM in the germline V gene. This CDR3 region has 15 residues. Here the CDR3 reads CASSIDPQGWYGYTF. The CDR3 nucleotides are TGTGCCAGCAGTATCGACCCACAGGGTTGGTATGGCTACACCTTC.

The gene calls are TRBV2 and TRBJ1-1, with 7 bases that match TRBD1. The length of the CDR3 is 15 residues. Germline-derived CDR1 and CDR2 are SNHLY and FYNNEI. V was pared by 6 bases and J by 6 bases, with 13 bases of the junction left unmatched. The CDR3 nucleotides are TGTGCCAGCAGAAGACAGGGTCCAAGGGTCGCTGAAGCTTTCTTT. It translates to CASRRQGPRVAEAFF.

Only a few counts were recorded for this clone. V gene TRBV2 combines with J gene TRBJ2-5; possibly TRBD2 for D (6 bases). Trimming took off 6 bases at V and 9 bases at J, with 17 bases between the two ends. This CDR3 contains 13 residues. Germline V lookup: CDR1 SNHLY, CDR2 FYNNEI. CDR3 amino acids: CASSGTPLGAQYF. For the CDR3, the DNA is TGTGCCAGCAGCGGGACTCCGTTGGGGGCCCAGTACTTC.

V is TRBV30 and J is TRBJ2-3; TRBD1 might be the D (6 bases). The CDR3 is 13 residues long. V lost 8 bases to trimming and J lost 3 bases, with 15 bases between them. Per germline, CDR1 GTSNPN and CDR2 SVGIG (reference sequence). Written as DNA, the CDR3 is TGTGCCAGCTCCGGGACAAAAACAGATACGCAGTATTTT. This gives the protein CASSGTKTDTQYF.

The CDR3 loop reads CASSRPGGTGELFF. CDR3 DNA sequence: TGTGCCAGCAGCCGACCCGGAGGCACCGGGGAGCTGTTTTTT. This chain connects TRBV5-4 to TRBJ2-2, with TRBD2 as a possible D gene (5 bases). The CDR3 sequence is 14 residues long. CDR1 and CDR2 from the germline V gene are SGHNT and YYREEE (reference sequence). Trimming cost V 4 bases and J 4 bases, with 11 bases left between them.

This clone was recorded once. This sequence joins TRBV7-9 and TRBJ1-4, with TRBD1 identical over 8 bases. With V trimmed by 5 bases and J by 2 bases, 4 bases remained unmatched. The CDR3 has 15 residues. The germline V gene has CDR1 SEHNR and CDR2 FQNEAQ (reference sequence). The CDR3 DNA sequence: TGTGCCAGCAGCCCGCGGACAGGGACTAATGAAAAACTGTTTTTT. The encoded protein is CASSPRTGTNEKLFF.

In its sample, this clone was seen once. V gene TRBV10-3 combines with J gene TRBJ2-5, with a possible D match to TRBD2 (5 bases). The germline V gene encodes CDR1 ENHRY and CDR2 SYGVKD. CDR3 length: 14 amino acids. The germline V and J ends were trimmed by 6 bases and 5 bases, with 16 bases remaining between them. Written as DNA, the CDR3 is TGTGCCATCAGAGGGCAGGAGGATTGGGAGACCCAGTACTTC. This codes for CAIRGQEDWETQYF.

The chain joins TRBV15 to TRBJ1-6; D is unclear. The CDR3 length is 19 residues. CDR1 and CDR2 (germline): LNHNV, YYDKDF (reference sequence). V dropped 1 base and J dropped 0 bases, with 16 bases sitting between them. The CDR3 DNA reads as TGTGCCACCAGCAGAGTACCCCTCGAAGTGAGCTCCTATAATTCACCCCTCCACTTT. Translating it yields CATSRVPLEVSSYNSPLHF.

The chain recombines TRBV28 with TRBJ1-2, with 9 positions matching TRBD1. With V trimmed by 5 bases and J by 4 bases, 11 bases remained unmatched. The CDR3 totals 16 residues. Germline V CDR1 and CDR2: MDHEN, SYDVKM. The CDR3 here is CASSQGTGTNRYGYTF. CDR3 bases: TGTGCCAGCAGTCAAGGGACAGGGACCAATCGCTATGGCTACACCTTC.

This sequence joins TRBV2 and TRBJ2-3; 7 bases agree with TRBD2. CDR1 and CDR2 (germline): SNHLY, FYNNEI. The CDR3 covers 14 residues. With 11 bases clipped from V and 0 bases from J, the junction kept 8 bases outside the gene matches. CDR3 coding DNA: TGTGCCGGGTCTAAGCGGGACAGCACAGATACGCAGTATTTT. Translation: CAGSKRDSTDTQYF. The variable domain in full, completed from reference TRBV2 and TRBJ2-3, reads EPEVTQTPSHQVTQMGQEVILRCVPISNHLYFYWYRQILGQKVEFLVSFYNNEISEKSEIFDDQFSVERPDGSNFTLKIRSTKLEDSAMYFCAGSKRDSTDTQYFGPGTRLTVL.

The chain combines TRBV24-1 with TRBJ2-3, with TRBD2 identical over 9 bases. Germline V gene data show CDR1 as KGHDR and CDR2 as SFDVKD. J gave up 5 bases and V 0 bases, and 11 bases lay outside the gene matches. The CDR3 covers 18 residues. For the CDR3, the DNA is TGTGCCACCAGTGATTTGGACGGGACTAGCCTTAACCGAGATACGCAGTATTTT. Amino acids: CATSDLDGTSLNRDTQYF.

A note on this clone: Other DNA variants within this sample encode the same CDR3. This sequence joins TRBV3-1 (or the pseudogene TRBV3-2) and TRBJ2-6; D remains unclear. This CDR3 contains 15 residues. The ends were cut back, 0 bases at V and 4 bases at J, with 7 bases in the middle. The germline V gene encodes CDR1 LGHDT and CDR2 YNNKEL (reference sequence). The CDR3 loop reads CASSQDLSGANVLTF. The CDR3 bases are TGTGCCAGCAGCCAAGACCTGAGCGGGGCCAACGTCCTGACTTTC.

The chain links TRBV30 to TRBJ1-2; D ambiguous. This CDR3 contains 14 residues. Germline V CDR1 and CDR2: GTSNPN, SVGIG (reference sequence). Trimming removed 2 bases from V and 0 bases from J, with 10 bases in between. CDR3 loop: CAWSPGGSNYGYTF. CDR3 sequence (DNA): TGTGCCTGGAGTCCCGGAGGCTCTAACTATGGCTACACCTTC.